This T cell receptor (beta chain) was sequenced in a study of T cell responses to AZD1222 COVID-19 vaccine. Details on this clone: Its antigen remains unknown.

This CDR3 is built from 9 residues. The germline V and J ends were trimmed by 8 bases and 12 bases, with 8 bases remaining between them. Germline V lookup: CDR1 DFQATT, CDR2 SNEGSKA (reference sequence). Method: immunoSEQ multiplex PCR; TCRdb's copy keeps in-frame clones and lacks some. The repertoire has about 140,000 clones, just under 95% of them found once; the top ten carry approximately 7%. Study results and limitations: Once two AZD1222 doses were given, Spike-specific TCR breadth and depth went up.

V gene TRBV20-1 combines with J gene TRBJ1-6; no clear D gene. Sequences were derived from peripheral blood, sampled 28 days after the second AZD1222 dose. The source of this sequence is an adult who received the AZD1222 COVID-19 vaccine. DNA of the CDR3: TGCAGTACCCCCGGACCCCTCCACTTT. Protein product: CSTPGPLHF.